Listed here are 25 T cell receptor beta chains from one sample, sequenced in a study of control samples from healthy donors and cancer patients. Measured with immunoSEQ multiplex PCR; TCRdb has only the in-frame clones, and not every one. The sample has 90,000 to 100,000 clones; around three quarters are singletons. The specimen was blood. These receptors came from a woman in her twenties or thirties in good health.

This chain connects TRBV7-2 to TRBJ1-1; 8 bases fit TRBD1. The CDR3 totals 16 residues. The ends lost 1 base at V and 5 bases at J; junction bases unmatched: 9. Germline CDR1 is SGHTA and CDR2 is FQGNSA. CDR3 bases: TGTGCCAGCAGCTTAGGGCAGGGGGCAGGTGTAACTGAAGCTTTCTTT. The encoded protein is CASSLGQGAGVTEAFF.

Details on this clone: Other DNA variants within this sample encode the same CDR3. The chain links TRBV5-1 to TRBJ2-1, with 12 bases that match TRBD2. V lost 2 bases, J lost 6 bases, and 3 bases stayed unmatched. Germline V CDR1 and CDR2: SGHRS, YFSETQ. The CDR3 is made up of 15 amino acids. CDR3 DNA: TGCGCCAGCAGCTTACTAGCGGGGGGTGTCAATGAGCAGTTCTTC. It specifies CASSLLAGGVNEQFF.

This chain connects TRBV6-5 to TRBJ1-6, with D unclear. Germline V gene data show CDR1 as MNHEY and CDR2 as SVGAGI. The V gene lost 6 bases and the J gene lost 12 bases, with 15 bases spanning the gap. There are 13 residues in the CDR3. The CDR3 DNA follows: TGTGCCAGCAGCCCCTCTCCGGGCCAACCCCTCCACTTT. Encoded protein: CASSPSPGQPLHF.

The V and J genes are TRBV10-3 and TRBJ1-2, with a weak D call TRBD1 (5 bases). Germline loops: CDR1 ENHRY, CDR2 SYGVKD. Trimming took 2 bases from V and 0 from J, leaving 10 bases between them. The CDR3 sequence is 15 residues long. This CDR3 is CAISEGAGPNYGYTF. CDR3 in DNA: TGTGCCATCAGTGAGGGGGCCGGGCCTAACTATGGCTACACCTTC.

V is TRBV2 and J is TRBJ1-5, with TRBD1 matching over 7 bases. Trimming cost V 2 bases and J 4 bases; bases outside gene matches: 5. The CDR3 has 15 residues. Germline V gene data show CDR1 as SNHLY and CDR2 as FYNNEI. CDR3 sequence: CASSENRGMNQPQHF. In DNA, the CDR3 is TGTGCCAGCAGTGAAAACAGGGGCATGAATCAGCCCCAGCATTTT. The full variable domain, with the rest looked up from reference TRBV2 and TRBJ1-5, is EPEVTQTPSHQVTQMGQEVILRCVPISNHLYFYWYRQILGQKVEFLVSFYNNEISEKSEIFDDQFSVERPDGSNFTLKIRSTKLEDSAMYFCASSENRGMNQPQHFGDGTRLSIL.

The genes are TRBV5-4 and TRBJ1-3; 8 bases agree with TRBD1. Trimming removed 4 bases from V and 4 bases from J; junction bases left unmatched: 4. The germline V gene has CDR1 SGHNT and CDR2 YYREEE (reference sequence). The CDR3 totals 14 residues. CDR3 coding DNA: TGTGCCAGCAGCCCAGACAGGGGCGGAAACACCATATATTTT. Translation gives CASSPDRGGNTIYF.

The V gene is TRBV5-1, the J gene TRBJ1-5; perhaps TRBD1 as D (5 bases). Germline V gene lookup returns CDR1 SGHRS and CDR2 YFSETQ. The CDR3 length is 15 residues. Trimming cost V 3 bases and J 2 bases, with 12 bases left between them. CDR3 sequence: CASSSTGGGNQPQHF. As DNA, the CDR3 is TGCGCCAGCAGCTCAACAGGCGGCGGCAATCAGCCCCAGCATTTT.

In its sample, this clone was seen once. The chain links TRBV5-1 to TRBJ1-6, with a weak D call TRBD1 (5 bases). Trimming took 0 bases from V and 11 from J, leaving 9 bases between them. The CDR3 extends over 13 amino acids. CDR1 is SGHRS, CDR2 YFSETQ, per germline. The CDR3 loop reads CASSLEVGPPLHF. In DNA form, the CDR3 reads TGCGCCAGCAGCTTGGAGGTGGGGCCACCCCTCCACTTT. The variable domain in full, completed from reference TRBV5-1 and TRBJ1-6, reads KAGVTQTPRYLIKTRGQQVTLSCSPISGHRSVSWYQQTPGQGLQFLFEYFSETQRNKGNFPGRFSGRQFSNSRSEMNVSTLELGDSALYLCASSLEVGPPLHFGNGTRLTVT.

The CDR3 DNA sequence: TGTGCCAGTAGTCGTAGCGGGGGGGCCCCAGATACGCAGTATTTT. Translating it yields CASSRSGGAPDTQYF. The gene calls are TRBV19 and TRBJ2-3, with 11 bases that match TRBD2. Germline CDR1 LNHDA, CDR2 SQIVND (reference sequence). V lost 5 bases, J lost 4 bases, and 5 bases stayed unmatched. The CDR3 spans 15 residues.

This clone was counted a few times. The chain couples TRBV30 to TRBJ1-1, with TRBD1 as a possible D gene (5 bases). CDR1 is GTSNPN and CDR2 is SVGIG in the germline V gene (reference sequence). With 5 bases removed from V and 1 base from J, the gap between germline ends came to 8 bases. The CDR3 is made up of 12 amino acids. The CDR3 coding sequence is TGTGCCTGGGGAGACAGGAACACTGAAGCTTTCTTT. Its translation is CAWGDRNTEAFF.

J is TRBJ2-5 and V is TRBV2, with 7 bases that match TRBD2. CDR1 is SNHLY and CDR2 is FYNNEI in the germline V gene. The CDR3 contains 12 residues. Trimming cost V 6 bases and J 5 bases; bases outside gene matches: 3. The CDR3 reads CASRAGGETQYF. The CDR3 DNA follows: TGTGCCAGCAGGGCCGGGGGGGAGACCCAGTACTTC.

The chain's CDR3 is CASSEDTDGEQYF. CDR3 sequence (DNA): TGTGCCAGCAGTGAAGACACAGATGGCGAGCAGTACTTC. The chain uses TRBV6-1 and TRBJ2-7; no definite D call. There are 13 residues in the CDR3. Looked up from germline, CDR1 is MNHNS and CDR2 is SASEGT. Deletions cut 1 base from V and 6 bases from J, with 10 bases between.

This chain uses TRBV30 with TRBJ2-3; 8 bases map to TRBD2. The J segment lost 1 base and the V segment lost 5 bases, leaving 8 bases of the junction unmatched. CDR3 length: 15 residues. Germline assignment: CDR1 GTSNPN and CDR2 SVGIG (reference sequence). The CDR3 is CAWHKKRGRTDTQYF. For the CDR3, the DNA is TGTGCCTGGCATAAAAAGCGGGGGCGCACAGATACGCAGTATTTT.

The rearrangement uses TRBV9 and TRBJ1-6, with D possibly being TRBD1 (5 bases). V shed 0 bases and J shed 2 bases, with 12 bases lying between them. There are 17 residues in the CDR3. Germline V gene data show CDR1 as SGDLS and CDR2 as YYNGEE. CDR3 bases: TGTGCCAGCAGCGTAGCTCCAGGGCGAACCTATAATTCACCCCTCCACTTT. Translating it yields CASSVAPGRTYNSPLHF.

This clone was observed a few times. This chain links TRBV25-1 with TRBJ1-2; 7 nucleotides line up with TRBD1. Per germline, CDR1 MGHDK and CDR2 SYGVNS. After removal of 2 bases from V and 8 bases from J, the junction contained 14 bases not matched to a gene. The CDR3 spans 16 residues. CDR3 nucleotides: TGTGCCAGCAGTGAACCGGGGGCAGGGGGAGTAAGCGGCTACACCTTC. It is translated as CASSEPGAGGVSGYTF.

The chain links TRBV7-9 to TRBJ1-1, with D unclear. CDR3 size: 14 residues. Trimming pared 2 bases from V and 0 bases from J, leaving 7 bases between. Germline V gives CDR1 SEHNR, CDR2 FQNEAQ (reference sequence). CDR3 bases: TGTGCCAGCAGCTTATTCCTGATGAACACTGAAGCTTTCTTT. Its protein is CASSLFLMNTEAFF.

The chain is built from TRBV9 and TRBJ1-2; 9 bases align to TRBD1. V lost 0 bases to trimming and J lost 8 bases; unmatched junction nucleotides: 8. This CDR3 has 15 amino acids. Germline CDR1 and CDR2: SGDLS and YYNGEE. The CDR3 loop reads CASSVGGTGSGGYTF. The CDR3 coding sequence is TGTGCCAGCAGCGTAGGGGGGACAGGGTCGGGAGGCTACACCTTC. The entire variable domain, with the rest obtained from reference TRBV9 and TRBJ1-2, is as follows: DSGVTQTPKHLITATGQRVTLRCSPRSGDLSVYWYQQSLDQGLQFLIQYYNGEERAKGNILERFSAQQFPDLHSELNLSSLELGDSALYFCASSVGGTGSGGYTFGSGTRLTVV.

The chain links TRBV5-4 to TRBJ2-1; D may be TRBD2 (6 bases). The CDR3 consists of 13 residues. Trimming removed 3 bases at V and 6 bases at J, with 10 bases between. Germline V gives CDR1 SGHNT, CDR2 YYREEE (reference sequence). DNA of the CDR3: TGTGCCAGCAGCTGGGAGGACGTCAATGAGCAGTTCTTC. As protein: CASSWEDVNEQFF.

V usage is TRBV11-2 and J usage is TRBJ2-1; D perhaps matches TRBD2 (7 bases). The CDR3 is 18 amino acids. The germline gives CDR1 SGHAT, CDR2 FQNNGV. The V and J ends lost 5 bases and 0 bases respectively, with 20 bases between them. CDR3 DNA sequence: TGTGCCAGCAGCCTAGGGGCGGGGGCGACAGTCTCCTACAATGAGCAGTTCTTC. This gives the protein CASSLGAGATVSYNEQFF.

The chain carries TRBV7-9 and TRBJ1-5; no clear D. The CDR3 contains 14 residues. Between the trimmed V and J ends, which lost 3 bases and 0 bases, there was a span of 6 bases. Germline V lookup: CDR1 SEHNR, CDR2 FQNEAQ (reference sequence). DNA of the CDR3: TGTGCCAGCAGCTTGGGGAATAGCAATCAGCCCCAGCATTTT. Its protein product is CASSLGNSNQPQHF.

The chain combines TRBV19 with TRBJ2-1; the match to TRBD2 covers 7 bases. Germline trimming cut 4 bases from V and 1 base from J; bases unmatched to any gene: 7. Germline lookup yields CDR1 LNHDA and CDR2 SQIVND (reference sequence). This CDR3 is 16 amino acids long. The CDR3 reads CASSNWTSASYNEQFF. For the CDR3, the DNA is TGTGCCAGTAGTAACTGGACTAGTGCGTCCTACAATGAGCAGTTCTTC.

V gene TRBV19 combines with J gene TRBJ2-7; 7 nucleotides line up with TRBD1. From germline, CDR1 is LNHDA and CDR2 SQIVND (reference sequence). The length of the CDR3 is 15 residues. The J segment lost 0 bases and the V segment lost 6 bases, leaving 8 bases of the junction unmatched. CDR3 region: CASSRDRSSSYEQYF. DNA of the CDR3: TGTGCCAGTAGCAGGGACAGATCAAGCTCCTACGAGCAGTACTTC. Together with reference TRBV19 and TRBJ2-7, the CDR3 gives the full variable domain: DGGITQSPKYLFRKEGQNVTLSCEQNLNHDAMYWYRQDPGQGLRLIYYSQIVNDFQKGDIAEGYSVSREKKESFPLTVTSAQKNPTAFYLCASSRDRSSSYEQYFGPGTRLTVT.

J is TRBJ1-2 and V is TRBV19, with a weak D call TRBD1 (5 bases). Germline-derived CDR1 and CDR2 are LNHDA and SQIVND (reference sequence). V lost 3 bases, J lost 5 bases, and 10 bases lay in between. The CDR3 contains 13 residues. CDR3 region: CASSMGTVYGYTF. DNA of the CDR3: TGTGCCAGTAGTATGGGGACTGTGTATGGCTACACCTTC.

J is TRBJ2-3 and V is TRBV29-1; maybe TRBD2 (6 bases). The length of the CDR3 is 15 residues. Germline CDR1 and CDR2: SQVTM and ANQGSEA. V lost 3 bases and J lost 6, with 19 bases in between. CDR3 residues: CSVEGVPREIDTQYF. The CDR3 DNA sequence: TGCAGCGTTGAGGGGGTACCCCGGGAGATCGATACGCAGTATTTT.

J is TRBJ2-5 and V is TRBV9; D possibly uses TRBD1 or TRBD2 (5 bases each). The V and J ends lost 0 bases and 1 base respectively, with 16 bases between them. The CDR3 spans 17 residues. Germline values: CDR1 SGDLS, CDR2 YYNGEE. In DNA, the CDR3 is TGTGCCAGCAGCGTAGCAGTATCGGGACCTTCCCAAGAGACCCAGTACTTC. Its translation: CASSVAVSGPSQETQYF.